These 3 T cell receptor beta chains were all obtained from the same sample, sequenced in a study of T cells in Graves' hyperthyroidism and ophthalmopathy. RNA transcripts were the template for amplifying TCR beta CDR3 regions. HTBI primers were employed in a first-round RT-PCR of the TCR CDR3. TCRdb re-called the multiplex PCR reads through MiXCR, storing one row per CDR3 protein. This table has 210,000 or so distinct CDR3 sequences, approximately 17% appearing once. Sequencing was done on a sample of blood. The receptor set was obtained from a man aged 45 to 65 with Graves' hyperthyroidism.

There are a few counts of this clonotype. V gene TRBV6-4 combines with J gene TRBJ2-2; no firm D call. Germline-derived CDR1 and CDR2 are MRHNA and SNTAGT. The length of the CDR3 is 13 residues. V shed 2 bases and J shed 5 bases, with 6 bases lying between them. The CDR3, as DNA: TGTGCCAGCAGTGACGTGGGAACCGGGGAGCTGTTTTTT. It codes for CASSDVGTGELFF.

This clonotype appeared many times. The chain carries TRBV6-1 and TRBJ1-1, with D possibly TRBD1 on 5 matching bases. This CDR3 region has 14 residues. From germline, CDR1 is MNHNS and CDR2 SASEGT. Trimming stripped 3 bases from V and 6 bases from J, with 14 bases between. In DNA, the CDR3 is TGTGCCAGCAGTGACGTGGCAGGGAGGGCTGAAGCTTTCTTT. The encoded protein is CASSDVAGRAEAFF.

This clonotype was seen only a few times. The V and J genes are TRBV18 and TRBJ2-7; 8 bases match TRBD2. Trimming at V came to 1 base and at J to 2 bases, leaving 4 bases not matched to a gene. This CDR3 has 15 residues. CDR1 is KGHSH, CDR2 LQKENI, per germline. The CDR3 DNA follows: TGTGCCAGCTCACCACGCGGGAGGCCCCCCTACGAGCAGTACTTC. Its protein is CASSPRGRPPYEQYF. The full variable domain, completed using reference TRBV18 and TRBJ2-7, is NAGVMQNPRHLVRRRGQEARLRCSPMKGHSHVYWYRQLPEEGLKFMVYLQKENIIDESGMPKERFSAEFPKEGPSILRIQQVVRGDSAAYFCASSPRGRPPYEQYFGPGTRLTVT.